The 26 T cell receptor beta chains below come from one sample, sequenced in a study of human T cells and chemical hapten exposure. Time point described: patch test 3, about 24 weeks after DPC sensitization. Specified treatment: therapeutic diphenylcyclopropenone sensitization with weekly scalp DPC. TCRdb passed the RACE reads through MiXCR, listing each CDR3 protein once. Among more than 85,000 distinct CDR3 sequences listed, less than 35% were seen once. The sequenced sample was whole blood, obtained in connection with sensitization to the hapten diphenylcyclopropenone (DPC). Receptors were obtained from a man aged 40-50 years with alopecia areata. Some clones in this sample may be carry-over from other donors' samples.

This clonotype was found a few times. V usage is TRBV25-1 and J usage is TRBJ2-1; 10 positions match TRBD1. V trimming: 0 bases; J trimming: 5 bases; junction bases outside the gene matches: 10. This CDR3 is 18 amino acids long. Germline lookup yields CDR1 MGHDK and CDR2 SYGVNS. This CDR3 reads CASSEYSAFGQGDNEQFF. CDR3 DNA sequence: TGTGCCAGCAGTGAATATTCAGCGTTCGGACAGGGGGACAATGAGCAGTTCTTC.

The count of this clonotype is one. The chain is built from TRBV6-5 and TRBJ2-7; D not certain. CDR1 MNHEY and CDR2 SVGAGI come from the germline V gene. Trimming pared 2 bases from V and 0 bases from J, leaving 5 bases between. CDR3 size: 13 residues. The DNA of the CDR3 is TGTGCCAGCAGTTACGTCCGCTCCTACGAGCAGTACTTC. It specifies CASSYVRSYEQYF.

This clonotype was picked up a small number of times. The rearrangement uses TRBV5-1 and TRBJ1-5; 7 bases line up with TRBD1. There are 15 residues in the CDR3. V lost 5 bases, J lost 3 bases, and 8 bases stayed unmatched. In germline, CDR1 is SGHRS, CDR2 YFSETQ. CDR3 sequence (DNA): TGCGCCAGCAGACCCACCGGGACAGACAATCAGCCCCAGCATTTT. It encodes CASRPTGTDNQPQHF.

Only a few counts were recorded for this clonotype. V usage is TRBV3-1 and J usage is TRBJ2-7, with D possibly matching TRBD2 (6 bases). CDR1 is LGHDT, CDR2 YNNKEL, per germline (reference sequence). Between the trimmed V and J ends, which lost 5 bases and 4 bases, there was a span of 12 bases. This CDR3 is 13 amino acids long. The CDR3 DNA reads TGTGCCAGCAGCGTCGGGACTTCGTACGAGCAGTACTTC. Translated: CASSVGTSYEQYF.

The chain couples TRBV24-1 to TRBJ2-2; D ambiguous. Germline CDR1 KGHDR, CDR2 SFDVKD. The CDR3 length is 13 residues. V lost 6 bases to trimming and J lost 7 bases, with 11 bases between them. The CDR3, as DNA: TGTGCCACCAGTCTTAACATAGGCGGGGAGCTGTTTTTT. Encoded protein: CATSLNIGGELFF.

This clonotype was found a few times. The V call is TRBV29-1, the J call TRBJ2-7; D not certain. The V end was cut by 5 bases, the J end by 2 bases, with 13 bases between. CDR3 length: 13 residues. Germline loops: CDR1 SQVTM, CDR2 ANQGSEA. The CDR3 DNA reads TGCAGCGTTCGGAACCGCCCAGCCTACGAGCAGTACTTC. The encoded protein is CSVRNRPAYEQYF.

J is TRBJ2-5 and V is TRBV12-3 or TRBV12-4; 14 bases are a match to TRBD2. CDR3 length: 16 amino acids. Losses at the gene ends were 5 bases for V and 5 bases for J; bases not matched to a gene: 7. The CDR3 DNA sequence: TGTGCCAGCAGTCCCGGACTAGCGGGAGGAAGCGAGACCCAGTACTTC. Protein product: CASSPGLAGGSETQYF.

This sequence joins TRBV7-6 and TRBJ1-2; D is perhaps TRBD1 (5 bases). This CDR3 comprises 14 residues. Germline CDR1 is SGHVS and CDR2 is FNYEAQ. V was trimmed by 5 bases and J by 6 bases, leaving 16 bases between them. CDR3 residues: CASSPQRGEDGYTF. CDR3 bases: TGTGCCAGCAGCCCCCAGAGAGGGGAGGATGGCTACACCTTC.

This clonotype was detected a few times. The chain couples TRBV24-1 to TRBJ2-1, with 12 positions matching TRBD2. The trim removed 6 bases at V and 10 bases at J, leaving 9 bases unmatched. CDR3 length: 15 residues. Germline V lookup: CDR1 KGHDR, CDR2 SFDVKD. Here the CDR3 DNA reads TGTGCCACCAGTCGGCTAGCGGGAGGGCCGAGGGAGCAGTTCTTC. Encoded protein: CATSRLAGGPREQFF.

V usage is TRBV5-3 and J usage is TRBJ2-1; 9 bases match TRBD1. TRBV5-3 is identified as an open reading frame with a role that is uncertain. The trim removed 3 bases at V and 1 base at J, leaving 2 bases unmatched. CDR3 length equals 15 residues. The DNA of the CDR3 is TGTGCCAGAAGCTGGGACAGGGAGTCCTACAATGAGCAGTTCTTC. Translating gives CARSWDRESYNEQFF.

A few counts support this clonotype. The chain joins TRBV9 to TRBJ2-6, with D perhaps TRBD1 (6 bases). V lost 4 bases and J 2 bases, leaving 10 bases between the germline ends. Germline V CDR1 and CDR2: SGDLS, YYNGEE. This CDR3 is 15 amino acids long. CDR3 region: CASSKQGTGANVLTF. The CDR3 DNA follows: TGTGCCAGCAGCAAACAGGGCACTGGGGCCAACGTCCTGACTTTC.

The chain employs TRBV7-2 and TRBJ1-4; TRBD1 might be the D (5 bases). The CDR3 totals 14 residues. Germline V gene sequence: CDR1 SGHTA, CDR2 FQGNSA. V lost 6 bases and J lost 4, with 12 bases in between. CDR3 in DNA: TGTGCCAGCAGAGCCGGGACGGGTAATGAAAAACTGTTTTTT. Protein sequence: CASRAGTGNEKLFF.

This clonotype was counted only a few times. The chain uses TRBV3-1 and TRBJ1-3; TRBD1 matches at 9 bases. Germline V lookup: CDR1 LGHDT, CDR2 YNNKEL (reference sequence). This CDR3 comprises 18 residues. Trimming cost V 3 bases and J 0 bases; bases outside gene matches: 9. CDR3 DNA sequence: TGTGCCAGCAGCCAGACGCCCGGGACAGGGAGCTCTGGAAACACCATATATTTT. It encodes CASSQTPGTGSSGNTIYF.

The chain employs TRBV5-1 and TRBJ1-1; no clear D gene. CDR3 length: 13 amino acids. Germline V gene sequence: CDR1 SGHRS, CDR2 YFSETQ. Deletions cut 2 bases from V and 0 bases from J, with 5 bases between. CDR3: CASSLRMNTEAFF. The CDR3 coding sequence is TGCGCCAGCAGCTTAAGGATGAACACTGAAGCTTTCTTT. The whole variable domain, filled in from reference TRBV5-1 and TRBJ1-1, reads KAGVTQTPRYLIKTRGQQVTLSCSPISGHRSVSWYQQTPGQGLQFLFEYFSETQRNKGNFPGRFSGRQFSNSRSEMNVSTLELGDSALYLCASSLRMNTEAFFGQGTRLTVV.

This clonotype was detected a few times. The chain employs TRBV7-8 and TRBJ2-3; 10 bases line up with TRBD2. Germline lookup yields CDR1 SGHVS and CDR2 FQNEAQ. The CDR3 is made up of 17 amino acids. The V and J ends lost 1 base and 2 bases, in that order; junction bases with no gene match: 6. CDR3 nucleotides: TGTGCCAGCAGCTTAGGAATACTAGCGGGGATCACAGATACGCAGTATTTT. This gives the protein CASSLGILAGITDTQYF.

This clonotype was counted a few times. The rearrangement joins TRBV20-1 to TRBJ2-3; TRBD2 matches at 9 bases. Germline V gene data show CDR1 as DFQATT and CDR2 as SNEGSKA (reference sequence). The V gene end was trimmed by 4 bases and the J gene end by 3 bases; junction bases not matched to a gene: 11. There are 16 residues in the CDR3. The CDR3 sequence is CSANEAGGLATDTQYF. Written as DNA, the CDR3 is TGCAGTGCTAACGAAGCTGGGGGACTAGCTACAGATACGCAGTATTTT.

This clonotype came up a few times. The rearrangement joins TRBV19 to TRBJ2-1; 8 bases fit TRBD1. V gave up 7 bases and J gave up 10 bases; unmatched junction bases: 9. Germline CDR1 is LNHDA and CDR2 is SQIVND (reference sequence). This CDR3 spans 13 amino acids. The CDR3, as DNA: TGTGCCAGTAATCCGGGACAGGTGAACGAGCAGTTCTTC. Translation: CASNPGQVNEQFF.

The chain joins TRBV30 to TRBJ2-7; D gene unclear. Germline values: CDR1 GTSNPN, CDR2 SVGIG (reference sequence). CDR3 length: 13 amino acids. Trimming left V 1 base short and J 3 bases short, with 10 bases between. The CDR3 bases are TGTGCCTGGAGTGCCAATGCCTTCTACGAGCAGTACGTC. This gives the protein CAWSANAFYEQYV.

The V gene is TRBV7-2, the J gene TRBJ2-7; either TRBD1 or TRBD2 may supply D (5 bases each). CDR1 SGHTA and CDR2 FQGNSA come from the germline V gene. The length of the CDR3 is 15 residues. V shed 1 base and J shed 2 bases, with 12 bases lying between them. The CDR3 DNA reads TGTGCCAGCAGCTTAGTTACGGGGCCGACCTACGAGCAGTACGTC. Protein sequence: CASSLVTGPTYEQYV.

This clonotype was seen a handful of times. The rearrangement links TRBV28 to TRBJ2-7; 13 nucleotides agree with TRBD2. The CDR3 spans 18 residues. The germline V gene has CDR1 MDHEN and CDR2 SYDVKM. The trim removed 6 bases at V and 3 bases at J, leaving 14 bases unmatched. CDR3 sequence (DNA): TGTGCCAGCAGAAGCTCGGGACTAGCGGGAACTTTTCGCTACGAGCAGTACTTC. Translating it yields CASRSSGLAGTFRYEQYF.

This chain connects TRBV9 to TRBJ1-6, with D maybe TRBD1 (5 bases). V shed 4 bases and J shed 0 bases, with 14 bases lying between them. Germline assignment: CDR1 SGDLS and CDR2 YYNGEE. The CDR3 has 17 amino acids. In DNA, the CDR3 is TGTGCCAGCAGCCGCGAGGGGATTTACTCCTATAATTCACCCCTCCACTTT. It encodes CASSREGIYSYNSPLHF.

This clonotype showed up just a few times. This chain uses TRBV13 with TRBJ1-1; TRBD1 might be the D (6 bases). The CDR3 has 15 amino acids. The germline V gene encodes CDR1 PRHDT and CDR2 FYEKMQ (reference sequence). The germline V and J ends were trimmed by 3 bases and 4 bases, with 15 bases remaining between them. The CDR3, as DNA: TGTGCCAGCAGCTTCCCTTTTTTGGACAGCACTGAAGCTTTCTTT. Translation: CASSFPFLDSTEAFF.

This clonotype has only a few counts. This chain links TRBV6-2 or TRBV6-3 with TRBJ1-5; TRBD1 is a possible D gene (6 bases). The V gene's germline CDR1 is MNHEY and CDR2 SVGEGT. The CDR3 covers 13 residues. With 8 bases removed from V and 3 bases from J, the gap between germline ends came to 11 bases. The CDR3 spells CASLRTVNQPQHF. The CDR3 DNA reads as TGTGCCAGCCTCCGGACAGTCAATCAGCCCCAGCATTTT.

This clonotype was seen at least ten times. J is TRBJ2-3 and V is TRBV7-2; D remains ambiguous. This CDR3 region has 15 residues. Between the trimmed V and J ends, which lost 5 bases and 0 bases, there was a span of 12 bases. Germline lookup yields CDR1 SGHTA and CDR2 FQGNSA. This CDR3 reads CASSTIASSTDTQYF. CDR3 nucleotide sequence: TGTGCCAGCAGCACTATCGCCTCTAGCACAGATACGCAGTATTTT.

The CDR3 loop reads CSVAPGLNTEAFF. The CDR3 DNA reads TGCAGCGTAGCCCCGGGACTGAACACTGAAGCTTTCTTT. The genes are TRBV29-1 and TRBJ1-1; the D gene is possibly TRBD1 (5 bases). The germline V gene encodes CDR1 SQVTM and CDR2 ANQGSEA. The CDR3 consists of 13 residues. Trimming removed 6 bases from V and 0 bases from J, with 11 bases in between.

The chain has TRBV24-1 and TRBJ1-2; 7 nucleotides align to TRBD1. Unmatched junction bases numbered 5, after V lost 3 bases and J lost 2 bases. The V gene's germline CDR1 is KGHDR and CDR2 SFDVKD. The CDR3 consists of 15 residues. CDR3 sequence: CATSDPGQNNYGYTF. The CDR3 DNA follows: TGTGCCACCAGTGATCCGGGACAGAACAACTATGGCTACACCTTC.